This record looks at one T cell receptor beta chain sequence and its context. This sample is drawn from a study of T cells after yellow fever vaccination. Each CDR3 protein is one row after TCRdb ran MiXCR on the 5' RACE reads. The table has some 670,000 distinct CDR3 sequences, about 12% seen once. Germline-derived CDR1 and CDR2 are KGHSH and LQKENI. V lost 4 bases to trimming and J lost 6 bases, with 10 bases between them. The CDR3 is made up of 13 amino acids. The chain recombines TRBV18 with TRBJ2-1; D might be TRBD2 (5 bases). Sample: PBMCs, taken on the day of the yellow fever booster vaccination. This receptor was identified in a man aged 25-45 years who received the YFV17D yellow fever vaccine. The CDR3 protein is CASSLRGGNEQFF. The CDR3 coding sequence is TGTGCCAGCTCACTCCGGGGTGGCAATGAGCAGTTCTTC.